The present TCR beta chain was sequenced within a study of shared clonotypes between healthy human individuals. All donors were Caucasian adults living in Nashville, Tennessee. General study findings and limits: Despite large depth, rarefaction showed incomplete sorted-subset sequencing. The sole specimen, blood, was sampled, and tissue repertoires likely differ.

Profiled with immunoSEQ multiplex PCR; TCRdb holds only in-frame clones, not every one. In the table there are roughly 2.2 million clones, 85% to 95% of which are singletons. Of note for this clone: The target antigen is unknown.

V was pared by 5 bases and J by 2 bases, with 15 bases between. The CDR3 spans 16 residues. CDR1 SGHAT and CDR2 FQNNGV come from the germline V gene. The rearrangement uses TRBV11-2 and TRBJ2-2; D may be TRBD1 (6 bases). The receptor comes from a man younger than 35 in good health. Some clones in this sample may be carry-over from other donors' samples. Sequencing was carried out using naive CD4+ T cells from PBMCs. Subset: CD45RA+ positively selected. For the CDR3, the DNA is TGTGCCAGCAGCATCAGACAGGTGACCAACACCGGGGAGCTGTTTTTT. Its translation is CASSIRQVTNTGELFF.